What follows are 22 T cell receptor beta chains derived from one specimen sequenced in a study of blood T cell repertoires in COVID-19. Clones were read by immunoSEQ multiplex PCR, and TCRdb kept only the in-frame ones, dropping some. The table shows about 94,000 clones, with 84% occurring only once. The sample was peripheral blood. These receptors were taken from a man aged 55-75 years with acute or convalescent COVID-19.

The rearrangement joins TRBV27 to TRBJ1-1; D gene ambiguous. The germline V gene has CDR1 MNHEY and CDR2 SMNVEV (reference sequence). CDR3 length: 15 residues. Trimming left V 2 bases short and J 0 bases short, with 10 bases between. The CDR3 region has the DNA TGTGCCAGCAGTTTAGGGGAGCCACTGAACACTGAAGCTTTCTTT. It translates to CASSLGEPLNTEAFF.

The chain combines TRBV20-1 with TRBJ2-3; 11 bases line up with TRBD1. CDR1 is DFQATT, CDR2 SNEGSKA, per germline (reference sequence). Trimming at V came to 3 bases and at J to 3 bases, leaving 2 bases not matched to a gene. The CDR3 consists of 14 residues. The CDR3 nucleotides read TGCAGTGCTAGTGGACAGGGGGCAACAGATACGCAGTATTTT. This gives the protein CSASGQGATDTQYF.

This clone was picked up a small number of times. V gene TRBV7-8 combines with J gene TRBJ2-7; D is possibly TRBD2 (6 bases). Germline V CDR1 and CDR2: SGHVS, FQNEAQ. V gave up 0 bases and J gave up 6 bases, with 9 bases separating them. The CDR3 spans 13 residues. In nucleotides, the CDR3 is TGTGCCAGCAGCTTAGCCCCCGGGGGCGAGCAGTACTTC. It specifies CASSLAPGGEQYF.

The chain is built from TRBV7-2 and TRBJ2-7; tentative D call: TRBD2 (6 bases). Trimming took off 0 bases at V and 3 bases at J, with 12 bases between the two ends. CDR1 SGHTA and CDR2 FQGNSA come from the germline V gene. The CDR3 covers 15 residues. The CDR3 region is CASSLAQGTFYEQYF. CDR3 nucleotide sequence: TGTGCCAGCAGCTTAGCGCAAGGGACTTTCTACGAGCAGTACTTC.

The chain has TRBV30 and TRBJ1-2, with D possibly being TRBD1 (6 bases). This CDR3 is built from 13 residues. V dropped 5 bases and J dropped 7 bases, with 17 bases sitting between them. Per the germline V gene, CDR1 is GTSNPN and CDR2 is SVGIG (reference sequence). The CDR3 sequence: CAWHRESTPGYTF. The CDR3 DNA follows: TGTGCCTGGCACAGGGAGTCGACCCCTGGCTACACCTTC.

V gene TRBV5-1 combines with J gene TRBJ2-7; 12 nucleotides agree with TRBD2. Germline values: CDR1 SGHRS, CDR2 YFSETQ. The CDR3 loop spans 17 amino acids. V dropped 3 bases and J dropped 5; count of bases not matched to a gene: 12. CDR3 bases: TGCGCCAGCAGCTGGGCCGGACTAGCGGGGACGGGGGACGAGCAGTACTTC. Translating it yields CASSWAGLAGTGDEQYF.

This clone is a singleton in its sample. This chain uses TRBV4-3 with TRBJ1-2, with D uncertain. The germline V gene has CDR1 LGHNA and CDR2 YSLEER. Trimming removed 0 bases at V and 0 bases at J, with 8 bases between. CDR3 length: 15 residues. Here the CDR3 DNA reads TGCGCCAGCAGCCAAGATCTGGCCTCTAACTATGGCTACACCTTC. Protein sequence: CASSQDLASNYGYTF.

The chain uses TRBV5-6 and TRBJ2-7, with TRBD2 identical over 7 bases. There are 13 residues in the CDR3. Germline loops: CDR1 SGHDT, CDR2 YYEEEE. Unmatched junction bases numbered 5, after V lost 4 bases and J lost 4 bases. CDR3 amino acids: CASSERGPYEQYF. CDR3 DNA: TGTGCCAGCAGCGAGCGGGGACCTTACGAGCAGTACTTC.

The count of this clone is one. The chain joins TRBV15 to TRBJ1-2; 7 bases are shared with TRBD1. Looked up from germline, CDR1 is LNHNV and CDR2 is YYDKDF (reference sequence). The CDR3 runs 16 residues. Trimming cost V 5 bases and J 0 bases; bases outside gene matches: 9. The chain's CDR3 is CATSQKRQGTNYGYTF. The CDR3 coding sequence is TGTGCCACCAGCCAGAAAAGACAGGGCACTAACTATGGCTACACCTTC.

The chain carries TRBV25-1 and TRBJ1-4; no firm D call. The CDR3 consists of 13 residues. Germline assignment: CDR1 MGHDK and CDR2 SYGVNS. The V end was cut by 1 base, the J end by 10 bases, with 10 bases between. This CDR3 reads CASSELEGGKLFF. In DNA form, the CDR3 reads TGTGCCAGCAGTGAATTGGAGGGAGGAAAACTGTTTTTT.

The DNA of the CDR3 is TGCGCCAGCAGCCTAGACCCTGCGGGACTTATTTACTCTGGGGCCAACGTCCTGACTTTC. This sequence encodes CASSLDPAGLIYSGANVLTF. This chain connects TRBV4-3 to TRBJ2-6, with D perhaps TRBD2 (6 bases). Germline-derived CDR1 and CDR2 are LGHNA and YSLEER. Deletions cut 4 bases from V and 0 bases from J, with 22 bases between. The CDR3 extends over 20 amino acids.

The genes are TRBV19 and TRBJ1-5; D may be TRBD1 (5 bases). V dropped 7 bases and J dropped 6 bases, with 22 bases sitting between them. This CDR3 region has 16 residues. The germline V gene has CDR1 LNHDA and CDR2 SQIVND (reference sequence). The CDR3 bases are TGTGCCAGTACGATTCAGGGTCCCTCACAGGCTCAGCCCCAGCATTTT. It specifies CASTIQGPSQAQPQHF.

This clone was detected a few times. V usage is TRBV5-1 and J usage is TRBJ2-1; 14 nucleotides match TRBD2. Germline CDR1 and CDR2: SGHRS and YFSETQ. The CDR3 is 18 amino acids. J was trimmed by 1 base and V by 1 base; bases with no gene match: 4. The CDR3 is CASSLRTSGGISYNEQFF. As DNA, the CDR3 is TGCGCCAGCAGCTTGAGGACTAGCGGGGGGATATCCTACAATGAGCAGTTCTTC.

The chain employs TRBV29-1 and TRBJ1-1; tentatively, D is TRBD1 (6 bases). The CDR3 extends over 14 amino acids. From germline, CDR1 is SQVTM and CDR2 ANQGSEA. Trimming cost V 4 bases and J 5 bases, with 17 bases left between them. In nucleotides, the CDR3 is TGCAGCGTTGTGGACTGGGTGAGGGGGACTGAAGCTTTCTTT. It yields the protein CSVVDWVRGTEAFF.

The chain uses TRBV25-1 and TRBJ2-5; D not certain. CDR3 size: 14 residues. The germline V gene has CDR1 MGHDK and CDR2 SYGVNS. Trimming left V 0 bases short and J 11 bases short, with 16 bases between. The CDR3: CASSEYIEAATQYF. The DNA of the CDR3 is TGTGCCAGCAGTGAATATATTGAGGCTGCCACTCAGTACTTC.

This clone was observed a few times. V is TRBV2 and J is TRBJ1-6; no definite D call. From germline, CDR1 is SNHLY and CDR2 FYNNEI. The CDR3 spans 13 residues. Trimming took off 6 bases at V and 10 bases at J, with 13 bases between the two ends. CDR3 bases: TGTGCCAGCAGATATAGAGGCGTCTCACCCCTCCACTTT. Encoded protein: CASRYRGVSPLHF.

The CDR3 DNA reads TGTGCCAGCAGTTTAGTAGGGGGCCGCCTCCACTTT. Protein: CASSLVGGRLHF. This rearrangement joins TRBV12-3 or TRBV12-4 to TRBJ1-6, with 7 bases fitting TRBD1. The CDR3 is 12 amino acids. J was trimmed by 15 bases and V by 1 base; bases with no gene match: 3.

The rearrangement joins TRBV9 to TRBJ1-5; D is unresolved. CDR1 SGDLS and CDR2 YYNGEE come from the germline V gene. The CDR3 sequence is 16 residues long. Trimming took off 4 bases at V and 6 bases at J, with 20 bases between the two ends. The DNA for the CDR3 is TGTGCCAGCAGCTCTTCGGCGGGCGGGTCGGGTCAGCCCCAGCATTTT. Encoded protein: CASSSSAGGSGQPQHF.

The chain carries TRBV25-1 and TRBJ2-7; the D is unclear. The germline CDR1 and CDR2 sequences are MGHDK and SYGVNS. CDR3 length equals 11 residues. V lost 2 bases and J 4 bases, leaving 3 bases between the germline ends. The CDR3 DNA follows: TGTGCCAGCAGTGAAACTTACGAGCAGTACTTC. Protein product: CASSETYEQYF.

The chain carries TRBV27 and TRBJ2-3; TRBD1 agrees at 8 bases. Germline V lookup: CDR1 MNHEY, CDR2 SMNVEV (reference sequence). The CDR3 sequence is 14 residues long. J lost 1 base, V lost 8 bases, and 5 bases had no gene match. The CDR3 nucleotides read TGTGCCAGCCGTTCGACAGGGGGCACAGATACGCAGTATTTT. Its protein product is CASRSTGGTDTQYF.

This chain links TRBV27 with TRBJ1-2, with 7 bases that match TRBD1. This CDR3 is built from 16 residues. The junction had 13 bases not matched to a gene; V was cut back by 5 bases and J by 4 bases. In germline, CDR1 is MNHEY, CDR2 SMNVEV (reference sequence). CDR3 bases: TGTGCCAGCAGTCTTCTCTCGACAGGGATCGGCTATGGCTACACCTTC. This encodes CASSLLSTGIGYGYTF.

This clone was detected only once. The chain couples TRBV16 to TRBJ1-4; 7 positions agree with TRBD1. The CDR3 loop spans 18 amino acids. The V and J ends lost 5 bases and 0 bases, in that order; junction bases with no gene match: 12. Per germline, CDR1 KGHSY and CDR2 FQNENV. CDR3: CASSAPPGQTATNEKLFF. Here the CDR3 DNA reads TGTGCCAGCAGCGCCCCGCCGGGACAGACCGCAACTAATGAAAAACTGTTTTTT.